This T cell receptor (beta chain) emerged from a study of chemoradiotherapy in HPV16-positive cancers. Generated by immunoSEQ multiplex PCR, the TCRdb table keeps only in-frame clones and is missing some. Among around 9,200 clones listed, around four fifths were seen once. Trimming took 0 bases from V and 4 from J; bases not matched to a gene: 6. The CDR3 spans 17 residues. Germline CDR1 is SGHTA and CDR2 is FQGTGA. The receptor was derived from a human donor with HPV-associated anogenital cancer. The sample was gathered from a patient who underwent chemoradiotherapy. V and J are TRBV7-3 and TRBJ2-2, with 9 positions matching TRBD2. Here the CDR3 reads CASSLTIAGVPTGELFF. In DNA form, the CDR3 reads TGTGCCAGCAGCTTAACCATAGCGGGGGTGCCCACCGGGGAGCTGTTTTTT. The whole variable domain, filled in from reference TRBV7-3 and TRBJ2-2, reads GAGVSQTPSNKVTEKGKYVELRCDPISGHTALYWYRQSLGQGPEFLIYFQGTGAADDSGLPNDRFFAVRPEGSVSTLKIQRTERGDSAVYLCASSLTIAGVPTGELFFGEGSRLTVL.